This T cell receptor (beta chain) was sequenced during a study of cytomegalovirus exposure and HLA in healthy donors. Primers for the PCR totalled 60 Vbeta and 13 Jbeta. TCRdb's copy holds only in-frame clones and misses some; the assay was immunoSEQ multiplex PCR. The table shows fewer than 250,000 clones, with roughly 83% occurring only once. V dropped 5 bases and J dropped 4; count of bases not matched to a gene: 18. Per germline, CDR1 MNHEY and CDR2 SMNVEV (reference sequence). CDR3 length equals 18 residues. As regards this clone: Its cognate antigen is unknown.

Study-wide findings and caveats: Certain indistinguishable V segments, among them TRBV6-2 and TRBV6-3, were excluded. In a later analysis, TCR association rates varied by HLA locus: DRB1 most, HLA-C fewest. Donor immune exposure was known only as CMV serostatus. Prior analysis indicated that the majority of TCR beta V segments exhibited productivity approximately 90% or approximately 30% of the time.

Material: PBMCs. The origin of this receptor is a male donor in good health and CMV-seropositive. This sequence joins TRBV27 and TRBJ2-7; 9 bases align to TRBD2. The DNA of the CDR3 is TGTGCCAGCAGTGGAGGGACATTAGCGGGAGTCGTCAGTTACGAGCAGTACTTC. It encodes CASSGGTLAGVVSYEQYF.